This TCR beta chain was sequenced during a study of T cells in Graves' hyperthyroidism and ophthalmopathy. Whole-study findings and limits: Most clonotypes that expanded in the thyroid above 0.001 also showed up in blood.

Trimming shortened V by 1 base and J by 8 bases, and 8 bases separated the two germline ends. This CDR3 is 13 amino acids long. Germline V CDR1 and CDR2: KGHDR, SFDVKD. Ophthalmopathy patients all had a Clinical Activity Score of at least 3, a NOSPECS grade of at least 4 and disease under 3 months old. Diagnostic assessment was based on clinical symptoms, serum thyroxine and TRAb, thyroid ultrasound and orbital computed tomography. Amplified TCR beta CDR3 regions derived from RNA transcripts. An initial round of RT-PCR targeting the TCR CDR3 relied on the HTBI primer set. From the multiplex PCR reads, TCRdb called clonotypes with MiXCR, one entry per CDR3 protein. The sample lists a few hundred thousand distinct CDR3 sequences, about 20% seen once, with roughly 60% in the top ten. There are a few counts of this clonotype. Antigen unknown.

The chain is built from TRBV24-1 and TRBJ2-1; unclear D gene. Sequencing was performed on blood. This sequence was found in a man aged 25 to 45 with Graves' ophthalmopathy. CDR3 sequence (DNA): TGTGCCACCAGTGATTTTCAAGGGTATGAGCAGTTCTTC. Translation gives CATSDFQGYEQFF.